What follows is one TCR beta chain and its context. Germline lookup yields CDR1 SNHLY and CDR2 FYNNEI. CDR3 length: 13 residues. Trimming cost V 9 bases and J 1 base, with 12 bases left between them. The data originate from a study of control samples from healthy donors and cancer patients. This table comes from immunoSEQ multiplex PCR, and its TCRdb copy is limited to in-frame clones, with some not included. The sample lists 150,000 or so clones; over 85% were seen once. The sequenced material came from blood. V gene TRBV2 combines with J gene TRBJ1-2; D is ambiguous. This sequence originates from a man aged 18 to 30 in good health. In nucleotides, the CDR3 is TGTGCCAGGACGGGAGGGTTTAACTATGGCTACACCTTC. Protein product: CARTGGFNYGYTF.